A selection of T cell receptor beta chains follows, all from one sample in a study of cytomegalovirus exposure and HLA in healthy donors. Only in-frame clones appear in the TCRdb table, and some are missing; sequencing was by immunoSEQ multiplex PCR. The table includes under 150,000 clones, around 80% detected once. The sequenced sample consisted of PBMCs. Receptor source: a female donor in good health and CMV-seropositive. Both conserved end residues are part of each CDR3. The D gene is left open where the match is weak.

j_call: TRBJ2-7
d_call: TRBD2
v_call: TRBV7-6
cdr3_nt: TGTGCCAGCAGCTCAGGACTAGCGGGGTCCTACGAGCAGTACTTC
cdr3_aa: CASSSGLAGSYEQYF

j_call: TRBJ1-4
d_call: TRBD1
v_call: TRBV7-2
cdr3_nt: TGTGCCAGCAGCTCACGACAGGGCATTAATGAAAAACTGTTTTTT
cdr3_aa: CASSSRQGINEKLFF

j_call: TRBJ1-1
d_call: .
v_call: TRBV7-9
cdr3_nt: TGTGCCAGCAGCTTAGTGGTGGAGGTTGAAGCTTTCTTT
cdr3_aa: CASSLVVEVEAFF

j_call: TRBJ2-2
d_call: TRBD2
v_call: TRBV11-2
cdr3_nt: TGTGCCAGCAGCTCCGGGGGGTCGGCCACCGGGGAGCTGTTTTTT
cdr3_aa: CASSSGGSATGELFF

j_call: TRBJ2-7
d_call: TRBD1
v_call: TRBV27
cdr3_nt: TGTGCCAGCTGGACAGGAAACAGTTACGAGCAGTACTTC
cdr3_aa: CASWTGNSYEQYF

j_call: TRBJ2-1
d_call: TRBD2
v_call: TRBV14
cdr3_nt: TGTGCCAGCAGCCAAGAGCTAGCGGCCTACAATGAGCAGTTCTTC
cdr3_aa: CASSQELAAYNEQFF

j_call: TRBJ1-4
d_call: .
v_call: TRBV30
cdr3_nt: TGTGCCTGGAGGACAGGAGTAAATGAAAAACTGTTTTTT
cdr3_aa: CAWRTGVNEKLFF

j_call: TRBJ1-2
d_call: TRBD1
v_call: TRBV7-9
cdr3_nt: TGTGCCAGCAGCTCGACAGGGGGGCGCAACTATGGCTACACCTTC
cdr3_aa: CASSSTGGRNYGYTF

j_call: TRBJ2-3
d_call: TRBD2
v_call: TRBV15
cdr3_nt: TGTGCCACCAGCAGGGCTGGGACTAGCGGCACAGATACGCAGTATTTT
cdr3_aa: CATSRAGTSGTDTQYF

j_call: TRBJ2-2
d_call: .
v_call: TRBV2
cdr3_nt: TGTGCCAGCAGTAATTTCGGGTACACCGGGGAGCTGTTTTTT
cdr3_aa: CASSNFGYTGELFF

j_call: TRBJ1-2
d_call: .
v_call: TRBV29-1
cdr3_nt: TGCAGCGTTGAAACCCCCGGGGGAAACTATGGCTACACCTTC
cdr3_aa: CSVETPGGNYGYTF

j_call: TRBJ1-4
d_call: .
v_call: TRBV9
cdr3_nt: TGTGCCAGCAGCGCAACCCAAAGGAGTGAAAAACTGTTTTTT
cdr3_aa: CASSATQRSEKLFF

j_call: TRBJ2-7
d_call: .
v_call: TRBV5-4
cdr3_nt: TGTGCCAGCAGCTCCTCGGCAGGGTACAACGAGCAGTACTTC
cdr3_aa: CASSSSAGYNEQYF

j_call: TRBJ2-2
d_call: .
v_call: TRBV15
cdr3_nt: TGTGCCACCAGCAGTATTCAGGGATTGAACACCGGGGAGCTGTTTTTT
cdr3_aa: CATSSIQGLNTGELFF